Below are 19 T cell receptor beta chains sequenced from a single sample in a study of blood T cell repertoires in COVID-19. Method: immunoSEQ multiplex PCR; TCRdb's copy keeps in-frame clones and lacks some. The sample contains some 140,000 clones, about 90% of which appear only once. Material: peripheral blood. Receptors were obtained from a man aged 45-60 years with acute or convalescent COVID-19.

The V call is TRBV29-1, the J call TRBJ2-3; no firm D call. The V end lost 5 bases, the J end lost 1 base, and 7 bases lay between the germline ends. Germline lookup yields CDR1 SQVTM and CDR2 ANQGSEA. This CDR3 is 12 amino acids long. CDR3: CSVISGTDTQYF. The CDR3 nucleotides are TGCAGCGTTATCAGCGGCACAGATACGCAGTATTTT.

This clone occurred once. The chain employs TRBV25-1 and TRBJ2-4; possibly TRBD2 for D (5 bases). The CDR3 loop spans 15 amino acids. Germline CDR1 reads MGHDK; CDR2 reads SYGVNS. With 1 base removed from V and 1 base from J, the gap between germline ends came to 8 bases. This CDR3 reads CASSELLGAKNIQYF. CDR3 in DNA: TGTGCCAGCAGTGAATTACTAGGGGCCAAAAACATTCAGTACTTC.

The chain carries TRBV9 and TRBJ2-3; the D gene is possibly TRBD2 (6 bases). Per germline, CDR1 SGDLS and CDR2 YYNGEE. The CDR3 has 15 residues. Trimming removed 6 bases at V and 0 bases at J, with 14 bases between. CDR3 DNA sequence: TGTGCCAGCAACAAAGTGGGGACTAGCACAGATACGCAGTATTTT. This sequence encodes CASNKVGTSTDTQYF.

V usage is TRBV5-1 and J usage is TRBJ2-2; no clear D. Germline CDR1 reads SGHRS; CDR2 reads YFSETQ. Between the trimmed V and J ends, which lost 1 base and 5 bases, there was a span of 6 bases. The CDR3 loop spans 13 amino acids. This CDR3 reads CASSLSETGELFF. The CDR3, as DNA: TGCGCCAGCAGCTTGTCGGAGACCGGGGAGCTGTTTTTT.

The chain recombines TRBV6-2 or TRBV6-3 with TRBJ1-6, with 8 bases lining up with TRBD1. V dropped 9 bases and J dropped 5; count of bases not matched to a gene: 9. This CDR3 region has 15 residues. Germline CDR1 MNHEY, CDR2 SVGEGT. For the CDR3, the DNA is TGTGCCAGAAGCTCATGGGGACAGGATAATTCACCCCTCCACTTT. It codes for CARSSWGQDNSPLHF.

This chain connects TRBV19 to TRBJ2-1; a weak D match, TRBD2 (6 bases). V lost 3 bases, J lost 6 bases, and 12 bases lay in between. Per germline, CDR1 LNHDA and CDR2 SQIVND (reference sequence). The CDR3 contains 14 residues. Written as DNA, the CDR3 is TGTGCCAGTAGTATCTGGGACTCCGGCAATGAGCAGTTCTTC. Translation gives CASSIWDSGNEQFF.

This rearrangement joins TRBV13 to TRBJ1-1; no reliable D call. There are 13 residues in the CDR3. The V and J ends lost 5 bases and 5 bases respectively, with 12 bases between them. Looked up from germline, CDR1 is PRHDT and CDR2 is FYEKMQ (reference sequence). CDR3: CASSPRLGTEAFF. DNA of the CDR3: TGTGCCAGCAGCCCCCGCCTCGGGACTGAAGCTTTCTTT.

This chain joins TRBV27 and TRBJ1-5; D may be TRBD1 (6 bases). Germline V gene lookup returns CDR1 MNHEY and CDR2 SMNVEV (reference sequence). Trimming removed 6 bases from V and 4 bases from J, with 10 bases in between. The CDR3 spans 13 residues. The CDR3 sequence is CASSRQENQPQHF. In DNA form, the CDR3 reads TGTGCCAGCAGCCGACAGGAGAATCAGCCCCAGCATTTT.

CDR3: CATSLDRGETQYF. The CDR3 coding sequence is TGTGCCACCAGTTTGGACAGGGGGGAGACCCAGTACTTC. V is TRBV24-1 and J is TRBJ2-5, with 10 bases fitting TRBD1. Germline V gene sequence: CDR1 KGHDR, CDR2 SFDVKD. The CDR3 runs to 13 residues. Losses at the gene ends were 6 bases for V and 5 bases for J; bases not matched to a gene: 2.

The chain combines TRBV4-3 with TRBJ2-5; 8 nucleotides match TRBD2. The CDR3 consists of 16 residues. V was clipped by 0 bases and J by 5 bases; unmatched bases: 8. CDR1 is LGHNA, CDR2 YSLEER, per germline. The CDR3 here is CASSQDHGGVFETQYF. The CDR3 nucleotides are TGCGCCAGCAGCCAAGATCACGGGGGGGTGTTTGAGACCCAGTACTTC.

The chain uses TRBV3-1 (or the pseudogene TRBV3-2) and TRBJ2-7; 8 nucleotides align to TRBD2. The junction had 8 bases not matched to a gene; V was cut back by 0 bases and J by 7 bases. The CDR3 totals 15 residues. Germline CDR1 reads LGHDT; CDR2 reads YNNKEL (reference sequence). The CDR3, as DNA: TGTGCCAGCAGCCAAGATGGGGCGGGGGGAGATGAGCAGTACTTC. Protein product: CASSQDGAGGDEQYF.

This chain uses TRBV9 with TRBJ1-6, with a weak D call TRBD1 (5 bases). Per the germline V gene, CDR1 is SGDLS and CDR2 is YYNGEE. The V and J ends lost 3 bases and 10 bases respectively, with 14 bases between them. The CDR3 runs 14 residues. CDR3 nucleotide sequence: TGTGCCAGCAGCGAGTTCGGGGGGACCTCACCCCTCCACTTT. Amino acid sequence: CASSEFGGTSPLHF.

This chain connects TRBV6-1 to TRBJ2-2; TRBD2 matches 12 bases. The trim removed 1 base at V and 7 bases at J, leaving 1 base unmatched. Looked up from germline, CDR1 is MNHNS and CDR2 is SASEGT. The length of the CDR3 is 15 residues. The CDR3 bases are TGTGCCAGCAGTGAAGGGACTAGCGGGAACGGGGAGCTGTTTTTT. Protein sequence: CASSEGTSGNGELFF.

This sequence joins TRBV27 and TRBJ2-7, with 8 bases identical to TRBD1. This CDR3 is 14 amino acids long. Germline-derived CDR1 and CDR2 are MNHEY and SMNVEV (reference sequence). Germline trimming cut 6 bases from V and 2 bases from J; bases unmatched to any gene: 6. DNA of the CDR3: TGTGCCAGCAGATTGGGGACAGGAACCTACGAGCAGTACTTC. Translating it yields CASRLGTGTYEQYF.

The chain uses TRBV3-1 (or the pseudogene TRBV3-2) and TRBJ1-2, with 9 positions matching TRBD1. Per the germline V gene, CDR1 is LGHDT and CDR2 is YNNKEL (reference sequence). Trimming removed 2 bases from V and 7 bases from J; junction bases left unmatched: 2. The CDR3 has 13 residues. The CDR3 DNA reads TGTGCCAGCAGCCAAACGGACAGGGGTGGCTACACCTTC. This codes for CASSQTDRGGYTF.

The chain is built from TRBV28 and TRBJ1-1, with D possibly being TRBD1 (6 bases). The CDR3 extends over 14 amino acids. CDR1 and CDR2 from the germline V gene are MDHEN and SYDVKM. The V gene lost 2 bases and the J gene lost 4 bases, with 11 bases spanning the gap. CDR3 region: CASSLLSRGTEAFF. CDR3 bases: TGTGCCAGCAGTTTACTCAGCAGGGGCACTGAAGCTTTCTTT.

The CDR3 reads CSVERGTTNEQFF. CDR3 nucleotide sequence: TGCAGCGTTGAGCGCGGGACTACCAATGAGCAGTTCTTC. This rearrangement joins TRBV29-1 to TRBJ2-1; 7 bases are a match to TRBD2. Germline-derived CDR1 and CDR2 are SQVTM and ANQGSEA. Unmatched junction bases numbered 5, after V lost 3 bases and J lost 6 bases. CDR3 length: 13 amino acids.

This chain connects TRBV5-1 to TRBJ1-4, with 7 bases that match TRBD1. CDR3 length: 14 residues. Trimming cost V 4 bases and J 7 bases; bases outside gene matches: 7. Per the germline V gene, CDR1 is SGHRS and CDR2 is YFSETQ. The CDR3 spells CASSLSGTVEKLFF. The CDR3 DNA sequence: TGCGCCAGCAGCCTTTCCGGGACAGTTGAAAAACTGTTTTTT.

The genes are TRBV19 and TRBJ2-7, with TRBD1 matching over 8 bases. Trimming cost V 1 base and J 2 bases; bases outside gene matches: 4. The CDR3 extends over 15 amino acids. Germline loops: CDR1 LNHDA, CDR2 SQIVND (reference sequence). The CDR3 reads CASSIADRGTYEQYF. The CDR3 DNA reads as TGTGCCAGTAGTATAGCCGACAGGGGAACCTACGAGCAGTACTTC.